These 22 T cell receptor beta chains came from one sample sequenced in a study of blood T cell repertoires in COVID-19. Data came from immunoSEQ multiplex PCR; TCRdb stores just in-frame clones and leaves some out. The sample consists of approximately 150,000 clones, roughly 88% of them appearing once. Sequenced material: PBMCs or T cells enriched from blood (not recorded which). All receptors derive from a man between 45 and 60 years old who had recovered from COVID-19.

This clone was picked up one time. The chain recombines TRBV9 with TRBJ2-1, with no clear D. The V gene's germline CDR1 is SGDLS and CDR2 YYNGEE. The CDR3 is made up of 15 amino acids. Trimming shortened V by 0 bases and J by 0 bases, and 7 bases separated the two germline ends. The CDR3 protein is CASSVADFSYNEQFF. Here the CDR3 DNA reads TGTGCCAGCAGCGTAGCAGACTTCTCCTACAATGAGCAGTTCTTC. Full variable domain (rest looked up from reference TRBV9 and TRBJ2-1): DSGVTQTPKHLITATGQRVTLRCSPRSGDLSVYWYQQSLDQGLQFLIQYYNGEERAKGNILERFSAQQFPDLHSELNLSSLELGDSALYFCASSVADFSYNEQFFGPGTRLTVL.

The V and J genes are TRBV6-5 and TRBJ1-3, with 7 nucleotides matching TRBD1. Germline V gene data show CDR1 as MNHEY and CDR2 as SVGAGI. This CDR3 is 15 amino acids long. Losses at the gene ends were 0 bases for V and 4 bases for J; bases not matched to a gene: 3. In nucleotides, the CDR3 is TGTGCCAGCAGTTACTCGAGGGGGCAGGGAAACACCATATATTTT. It yields the protein CASSYSRGQGNTIYF.

The chain joins TRBV5-5 to TRBJ2-7; 12 positions match TRBD1. Germline CDR1 SGHKS, CDR2 YYEKEE (reference sequence). The CDR3 consists of 14 residues. Germline trimming cut 4 bases from V and 5 bases from J; bases unmatched to any gene: 4. As DNA, the CDR3 is TGTGCCAGCAGCCAGGGACAGGGGGCCAACGAGCAGTACTTC. Translating it yields CASSQGQGANEQYF.

This chain links TRBV27 with TRBJ2-7, with D possibly TRBD2 on 5 matching bases. V gave up 2 bases and J gave up 5 bases, with 16 bases separating them. Germline-derived CDR1 and CDR2 are MNHEY and SMNVEV (reference sequence). This CDR3 has 15 residues. CDR3 coding DNA: TGTGCCAGCAGTTTAAGCCCGGGGTCCACCCACGAGCAGTACTTC. It encodes CASSLSPGSTHEQYF.

J is TRBJ2-2 and V is TRBV28; 11 bases map to TRBD1. From germline, CDR1 is MDHEN and CDR2 SYDVKM. With V trimmed by 5 bases and J by 6 bases, 8 bases remained unmatched. The CDR3 has 16 amino acids. CDR3 protein: CASSPPGQGVSGELFF. The CDR3 nucleotides read TGTGCCAGCAGTCCCCCGGGACAGGGGGTCTCCGGGGAGCTGTTTTTT.

The chain combines TRBV6-1 with TRBJ1-1, with unresolved D. Germline CDR1 is MNHNS and CDR2 is SASEGT. CDR3 length: 14 residues. The germline V and J ends were trimmed by 1 base and 5 bases, with 11 bases remaining between them. CDR3 nucleotides: TGTGCCAGCAGTGAAGTAGTGCGGGGAACTGAAGCTTTCTTT. As protein: CASSEVVRGTEAFF.

The DNA for the CDR3 is TGTGCCAGCAGCGCGGGGGGCCCCGGAGATACGCAGTATTTT. Encoded protein: CASSAGGPGDTQYF. The chain joins TRBV9 to TRBJ2-3; maybe TRBD2 (7 bases). Germline-derived CDR1 and CDR2 are SGDLS and YYNGEE. The V end was cut by 3 bases, the J end by 5 bases, with 13 bases between. The CDR3 extends over 14 amino acids.

This clone came up a few times. The chain employs TRBV29-1 and TRBJ1-5, with TRBD1 identical over 8 bases. The V and J ends lost 4 bases and 5 bases, in that order; junction bases with no gene match: 7. Germline V gene data show CDR1 as SQVTM and CDR2 as ANQGSEA. This CDR3 is built from 14 residues. The CDR3 region is CSVVAGGRDQPQHF. The CDR3 DNA reads TGCAGCGTTGTGGCAGGGGGCAGGGATCAGCCCCAGCATTTT. Using reference TRBV29-1 and TRBJ1-5 for the parts outside the CDR3, the full variable domain is SAVISQKPSRDICQRGTSLTIQCQVDSQVTMMFWYRQQPGQSLTLIATANQGSEATYESGFVIDKFPISRPNLTFSTLTVSNMSPEDSSIYLCSVVAGGRDQPQHFGDGTRLSIL.

This clone was observed a handful of times. This chain connects TRBV28 to TRBJ1-2, with 8 bases that match TRBD1. The CDR3 is 17 residues long. Germline CDR1 and CDR2: MDHEN and SYDVKM. With 6 bases clipped from V and 7 bases from J, the junction kept 19 bases outside the gene matches. In DNA form, the CDR3 reads TGTGCCAGCAGCCTACCCGGACAGGGTCGGTTTTTATCTGGCTACACCTTC. Translating gives CASSLPGQGRFLSGYTF.

This clone was detected only once. This rearrangement joins TRBV10-3 to TRBJ1-2; D is uncertain. Germline CDR1 reads ENHRY; CDR2 reads SYGVKD. The CDR3 is made up of 14 amino acids. V was clipped by 2 bases and J by 0 bases, with 7 bases between them. The CDR3 coding sequence is TGTGCCATCAGTGAGGGAGTTGCTAACTATGGCTACACCTTC. Translation gives CAISEGVANYGYTF.

The gene calls are TRBV15 and TRBJ1-1; 7 bases match TRBD1. With V trimmed by 4 bases and J by 8 bases, 4 bases remained unmatched. The CDR3 spans 12 residues. Germline V gene sequence: CDR1 LNHNV, CDR2 YYDKDF (reference sequence). In DNA, the CDR3 is TGTGCCACCAGCACCTACAGGGGAGAAGCTTTCTTT. The encoded protein is CATSTYRGEAFF.

This clone was seen a handful of times. J is TRBJ1-1 and V is TRBV7-2; 9 bases fit TRBD1. The CDR3 loop spans 15 amino acids. V lost 1 base and J lost 0; bases outside the gene matches: 0. Germline assignment: CDR1 SGHTA and CDR2 FQGNSA. CDR3 bases: TGTGCCAGCAGCTTAGGGGACAGGGTGAACACTGAAGCTTTCTTT. Translating it yields CASSLGDRVNTEAFF.

This sequence joins TRBV3-1 (or the pseudogene TRBV3-2) and TRBJ1-5; D is unresolved. CDR1 and CDR2 from the germline V gene are LGHDT and YNNKEL (reference sequence). This CDR3 comprises 17 residues. Trimming removed 0 bases at V and 4 bases at J, with 16 bases between. The CDR3 DNA follows: TGTGCCAGCAGCCAAGAGCGGGCCAGCCATTTAAATCAGCCCCAGCATTTT. Translating it yields CASSQERASHLNQPQHF.

The rearrangement links TRBV4-1 to TRBJ2-7; TRBD2 matches 8 bases. The V gene end was trimmed by 0 bases and the J gene end by 6 bases; junction bases not matched to a gene: 10. Germline-derived CDR1 and CDR2 are MGHRA and YSYEKL. The CDR3 runs 16 residues. Here the CDR3 reads CASSQDFGLAVREQYF. The CDR3 DNA follows: TGCGCCAGCAGCCAAGATTTCGGACTAGCCGTTCGCGAGCAGTACTTC.

J is TRBJ1-4 and V is TRBV29-1; weak D call: TRBD1 (6 bases). In germline, CDR1 is SQVTM, CDR2 ANQGSEA. Trimming removed 4 bases at V and 3 bases at J, with 6 bases between. The CDR3 has 12 amino acids. The CDR3, as DNA: TGCAGCGTTGGACAGGCTAATGAAAAACTGTTTTTT. This codes for CSVGQANEKLFF.

V is TRBV6-5 and J is TRBJ2-1; 7 bases are shared with TRBD1. This CDR3 region has 16 residues. Germline CDR1 MNHEY, CDR2 SVGAGI. The V gene end was trimmed by 0 bases and the J gene end by 3 bases; junction bases not matched to a gene: 5. The CDR3 DNA is TGTGCCAGCAGTTACTCGGGAACAGGGGACTACAATGAGCAGTTCTTC. Its translation is CASSYSGTGDYNEQFF.

This chain uses TRBV18 with TRBJ1-1; no reliable D call. Trimming left V 4 bases short and J 1 base short, with 7 bases between. CDR3 size: 13 residues. CDR1 is KGHSH and CDR2 is LQKENI in the germline V gene. CDR3 sequence reads: CASSQESNTEAFF. For the CDR3, the DNA is TGTGCCAGCTCACAGGAGTCGAACACTGAAGCTTTCTTT.

The chain couples TRBV5-5 to TRBJ2-2, with 8 nucleotides matching TRBD2. The length of the CDR3 is 15 residues. Germline lookup yields CDR1 SGHKS and CDR2 YYEKEE (reference sequence). V trimming: 6 bases; J trimming: 9 bases; junction bases outside the gene matches: 13. Here the CDR3 reads CASTFGSGAPRELFF. CDR3 bases: TGTGCCAGCACCTTTGGTAGCGGGGCCCCCCGGGAGCTGTTTTTT.

This clone occurred a few times. The V and J genes are TRBV29-1 and TRBJ2-7, with 7 bases matching TRBD1. The germline gives CDR1 SQVTM, CDR2 ANQGSEA. Unmatched junction bases numbered 11, after V lost 2 bases and J lost 4 bases. The CDR3 is 15 residues long. The CDR3 DNA follows: TGCAGCGTTGAAAGCCGGGACAGCGCTTCTTACGAGCAGTACTTC. The encoded protein is CSVESRDSASYEQYF.

This chain joins TRBV3-1 (or the pseudogene TRBV3-2) and TRBJ1-6; D not resolved. Germline CDR1 and CDR2: LGHDT and YNNKEL (reference sequence). V shed 1 base and J shed 5 bases, with 9 bases lying between them. This CDR3 contains 15 residues. The CDR3 region is CASSQGEIDNSPLHF. CDR3 nucleotide sequence: TGTGCCAGCAGCCAAGGGGAGATTGATAATTCACCCCTCCACTTT.

The chain uses TRBV7-3 and TRBJ2-2; D might be TRBD1 (5 bases). CDR1 SGHTA and CDR2 FQGTGA come from the germline V gene. Trimming removed 5 bases from V and 3 bases from J, with 10 bases in between. The CDR3 totals 14 residues. This CDR3 is CASSPPRDTGELFF. The DNA of the CDR3 is TGTGCCAGCAGCCCCCCCAGGGACACCGGGGAGCTGTTTTTT.

As DNA, the CDR3 is TGTGCCAGCAGCCAAGACTCAAGGGGATCCTACGAGCAGTACTTC. This codes for CASSQDSRGSYEQYF. The chain is built from TRBV3-1 (or the pseudogene TRBV3-2) and TRBJ2-7, with a tentative D call TRBD1 (5 bases). There are 15 residues in the CDR3. V gave up 0 bases and J gave up 1 base, with 10 bases separating them. CDR1 and CDR2 (germline): LGHDT, YNNKEL (reference sequence).